This TCR beta chain was identified during a study of beta chain features in type 1 diabetes. Study-wide findings and caveats: Any HLA effect on TCRB rearrangement was left unresolved by small sub-analyses. When Type 1 diabetes patients were examined, their TCRB CDR3s proved moderately but significantly shorter in all four CD4+ subsets. Patients' naive, central memory and regulatory TCRB repertoires appeared more alike than those of healthy donors.

Expressed TCRB transcripts were sequenced, since all the RNA that had been isolated was reverse transcribed. For naive, central memory and regulatory T cell samples, reads averaged around 3.6 million. Produced via immunoSEQ multiplex PCR; TCRdb's table is partial and in-frame only. The sample carries 200,000 to 300,000 clones, under 70% recorded once. Trimming left V 7 bases short and J 5 bases short, with 14 bases between. The CDR3 totals 13 residues. Germline V gene lookup returns CDR1 LNHNV and CDR2 YYDKDF (reference sequence). For this clone: The antigen remains undetermined.

The receptor was derived from a man aged 25-45 years in good health. The chain recombines TRBV15 with TRBJ1-1; unclear D gene. Source material: naive CD4+ T cells from blood. CDR3 region: CATKTERGTEAFF. The CDR3 DNA sequence: TGTGCCACCAAGACGGAGCGAGGAACTGAAGCTTTCTTT.